This is a list of T cell receptor beta chains from one sample in a study of blood T cell repertoires in COVID-19. The assay was immunoSEQ multiplex PCR, and TCRdb's table has in-frame clones only and misses some. The data contain fewer than 700,000 clones, 85% to 90% of them singletons. The sequencing input was peripheral blood. The receptors stem from a woman aged 45 to 65 with COVID-19, enrolled during active disease. Each CDR3 is given with its conserved first and last residue. The D gene is left open where the match is weak. Where a row states a size, it is once, few, many or the class of an expanded clone; other rows omit it.

J | D | size | V | CDR3 | DNA
TRBJ2-7 | - | once | TRBV10-3 | CAIRLSARTYEQYF | TGTGCCATCCGGCTGTCGGCGAGGACCTACGAGCAGTACTTC
TRBJ2-7 | TRBD1 | - | TRBV19 | CASNTGTDISYEQYF | TGTGCCAGTAACACCGGGACAGACATCTCCTACGAGCAGTACTTC
TRBJ1-1 | - | - | TRBV12-3/TRBV12-4 | CASSPGVGTEAFF | TGTGCCAGCAGTCCAGGGGTCGGCACTGAAGCTTTCTTT
TRBJ2-7 | TRBD2 | - | TRBV4-1 | CASSQWTSGPFRTYEQYF | TGCGCCAGCAGCCAATGGACTAGCGGCCCTTTTCGTACCTACGAGCAGTACTTC
TRBJ1-6 | TRBD1 | - | TRBV2 | CASSTGTGGFNSPLHF | TGTGCCAGCAGTACCGGGACAGGGGGGTTCAATTCACCCCTCCACTTT
TRBJ1-2 | TRBD1 | few | TRBV4-1 | CASSSGGTGSYGYTF | TGCGCCAGCAGCTCGGGCGGGACAGGGAGTTATGGCTACACCTTC
TRBJ2-7 | TRBD1 | - | TRBV6-2/TRBV6-3 | CASSNDGTAGEQYF | TGTGCCAGCAGTAACGACGGGACAGCTGGAGAGCAGTACTTC
TRBJ2-3 | - | - | TRBV5-1 | CASSLSTASTDTQYF | TGCGCCAGCAGCTTGAGTACTGCTAGCACAGATACGCAGTATTTT
TRBJ1-2 | - | once | TRBV5-4 | CASSGGRPLNYGYTF | TGTGCCAGCAGCGGGGGGAGGCCCTTAAACTATGGCTACACCTTC
TRBJ1-1 | TRBD1 | - | TRBV7-9 | CASSLTQGATEAFF | TGTGCCAGCAGCTTAACACAGGGGGCCACTGAAGCTTTCTTT
TRBJ2-2 | - | once | TRBV6-5 | CASSYNHRVNTGELFF | TGTGCCAGCAGTTACAATCACAGGGTTAACACCGGGGAGCTGTTTTTT
TRBJ2-7 | - | - | TRBV30 | CAWSRGGTYEQYF | TGTGCCTGGAGCAGAGGGGGAACCTACGAGCAGTACTTC
TRBJ1-3 | - | - | TRBV5-1 | CASSLTVSGNTIYF | TGCGCCAGCAGCTTGACAGTCTCTGGAAACACCATATATTTT
TRBJ1-1 | - | - | TRBV30 | CAWSRGYGMGTEAFF | TGTGCCTGGAGTAGGGGGTACGGCATGGGCACTGAAGCTTTCTTT
TRBJ2-6 | TRBD1 | - | TRBV5-4 | CASSLERGRTGANVLTF | TGTGCCAGCAGCTTAGAGAGGGGGCGGACTGGGGCCAACGTCCTGACTTTC
TRBJ1-1 | - | once | TRBV7-9 | CASSLETSNTEAFF | TGTGCCAGCAGCTTAGAAACAAGTAACACTGAAGCTTTCTTT
TRBJ2-1 | TRBD2 | - | TRBV5-5 | CASSLGSSGGPYNEQFF | TGTGCCAGCAGCTTGGGCTCGAGCGGGGGCCCTTACAATGAGCAGTTCTTC
TRBJ1-5 | - | - | TRBV4-1 | CASSQAPGVQPQHF | TGCGCCAGCAGCCAAGCTCCCGGGGTTCAGCCCCAGCATTTT
TRBJ1-2 | - | - | TRBV18 | CASSSGGINYGYTF | TGTGCCAGCTCATCGGGTGGAATTAACTATGGCTACACCTTC
TRBJ2-5 | TRBD1 | - | TRBV19 | CASSMGQGGTQYF | TGTGCCAGTAGTATGGGACAGGGAGGGACCCAGTACTTC
TRBJ1-1 | - | - | TRBV27 | CASSPRANTEAFF | TGTGCCAGCAGTCCCAGGGCGAACACTGAAGCTTTCTTT
TRBJ1-3 | - | - | TRBV9 | CASSQDSPGGTIYF | TGTGCCAGCAGCCAGGACAGCCCTGGGGGCACCATATATTTT
TRBJ2-1 | TRBD2 | - | TRBV5-1 | CASSLSGTSPNEQFF | TGCGCCAGCAGCTTGTCCGGGACTAGCCCTAATGAGCAGTTCTTC
TRBJ1-1 | - | - | TRBV6-1 | CASRERVTALETEAFF | TGTGCCAGCAGGGAACGAGTGACGGCGCTGGAGACTGAAGCTTTCTTT
TRBJ1-3 | - | - | TRBV19 | CASSKGAGPGNTIYF | TGTGCCAGTAGTAAGGGAGCGGGGCCTGGAAACACCATATATTTT
TRBJ2-7 | TRBD1 | - | TRBV18 | CASSPGGRTGGAEQYF | TGTGCCAGCTCACCTGGGGGACGGACAGGGGGCGCCGAGCAGTACTTC
TRBJ2-7 | TRBD1 | - | TRBV28 | CASSPTRTGGYEQYF | TGTGCCAGCAGTCCGACCCGGACAGGGGGGTACGAGCAGTACTTC
TRBJ1-3 | - | - | TRBV7-9 | CASSFLVSGNTIYF | TGTGCCAGCAGCTTTCTTGTTTCTGGAAACACCATATATTTT
TRBJ1-2 | - | - | TRBV15 | CATSSEREMVKSNYGYTF | TGTGCCACCAGCTCCGAGCGGGAAATGGTAAAGAGTAACTATGGCTACACCTTC
TRBJ1-3 | - | - | TRBV4-2 | CASSQFGRTASSGNTIYF | TGTGCCAGCAGCCAATTTGGTCGGACAGCGAGCTCTGGAAACACCATATATTTT
TRBJ2-3 | - | - | TRBV21-1 | CASSKDRGRLAGGTDTQYF | TGTGCCAGCAGCAAAGACCGGGGGCGGCTAGCGGGGGGCACAGATACGCAGTATTTT
TRBJ2-2 | TRBD2 | - | TRBV19 | CASTPPSGGGWTGELFF | TGTGCCAGTACCCCCCCTAGCGGGGGAGGGTGGACCGGGGAGCTGTTTTTT